The clone carrying this T cell receptor (beta chain) turned up a few times. Its target is not known. This specimen comes from a study of CD8 T cells in ankylosing spondylitis. Study-level results: According to the report, clones linked to the disease were significantly enriched in matched synovial fluid samples taken from ankylosing spondylitis patients.

V dropped 7 bases and J dropped 3; count of bases not matched to a gene: 2. The CDR3 is 13 amino acids. CDR1 is SQVTM and CDR2 is ANQGSEA in the germline V gene. TCRdb re-derived calls from the 5' RACE reads in MiXCR, one entry per CDR3 protein. Of 200,000 to 250,000 distinct CDR3 sequences in the sample, roughly 32% were seen once. The clonotype comes from a male donor with ankylosing spondylitis or in good health (not recorded which). Sequencing was done on a sample of blood, either unsorted or a sorted T cell fraction (not recorded which). This chain uses TRBV29-1 with TRBJ2-3; 12 bases map to TRBD2. The CDR3 region has the DNA TGCAGCGCCGGACTAGCGGGGACAGATACGCAGTATTTT. Protein sequence: CSAGLAGTDTQYF.